This T cell receptor (beta chain) derives from a study of OX40 agonist ivuxolimab in advanced cancers. With respect to this clone: The antigen is unknown.

The study's findings and limits: The mean number of expanded clones was higher in CD8+ T cells than in CD4+. Within 6 weeks, CD4+ and CD8+ blood T cells expanded clonally at 0.1 to 3.0 mg/kg.

This table comes from immunoSEQ multiplex PCR, and its TCRdb copy is limited to in-frame clones, with some not included. The table lists approximately 75,000 clones, roughly 90% of them singletons, with 0.3% to 0.4% in the top ten. Between the trimmed V and J ends, which lost 0 bases and 0 bases, there was a span of 10 bases. Germline V gives CDR1 SGHRS, CDR2 YFSETQ. CDR3 length: 16 residues. The sequence was obtained from an adult with an advanced solid tumor such as melanoma, head and neck, liver or kidney cancer. Here the sequenced sample was CD4+ or CD8+ T cells sorted from blood, taken in a trial of the OX40 agonist ivuxolimab. This chain joins TRBV5-1 and TRBJ2-1; D gene ambiguous. The CDR3 here is CASSLATTSSYNEQFF. The CDR3 coding sequence is TGCGCCAGCAGCTTGGCGACCACCTCCTCCTACAATGAGCAGTTCTTC.